Listed below are T cell receptor beta chains from one sample, sequenced in a study of Tregs in tolerant kidney transplant recipients. The method was immunoSEQ multiplex PCR; TCRdb's version includes in-frame clones alone and lacks a portion of them. The sample has about 240,000 clones, around 82% seen once. Sequencing input: CD4+ T cells from blood. The receptor set was obtained from a human donor in good health. Each CDR3 is given with its conserved first and last residue. A D gene is named only where the DNA matches it firmly. Some rows mark clone size as missing; the rest say once, few, many or name a class of expanded clone.

abundance,j_gene,d_gene,v_gene,CDR3nt,CDR3aa
-,TRBJ2-7,-,TRBV5-1,TGCGCCAGCAGCTCATCTAGCGCAGGAACCTACGAGCAGTACTTC,CASSSSSAGTYEQYF
-,TRBJ1-2,-,TRBV5-8,TGTGCCAGCAGCTTGGGGGGGGCTGGTGGCTACACCTTC,CASSLGGAGGYTF
-,TRBJ2-7,TRBD2,TRBV5-1,TGCGCCAGCAGCTTGGCCAGGGGTGGGGGACTAGCGGGCTCTTCCTCCTACGAGCAGTACTTC,CASSLARGGGLAGSSSYEQYF
-,TRBJ2-6,-,TRBV9,TGTGCCAGCAGCGTAGGATGGCAGCCCTCTGGGGCCAACGTCCTGACTTTC,CASSVGWQPSGANVLTF
-,TRBJ2-5,-,TRBV5-1,TGCGCCAGCAGCTTGAGAGACGTCCAAGAGACCCAGTACTTC,CASSLRDVQETQYF
-,TRBJ1-3,-,TRBV7-6,TGTGCCAGCAGACCTACCGGGGGAAACACCATATATTTT,CASRPTGGNTIYF
-,TRBJ2-1,-,TRBV27,TGTGCCAGCAGTTTGCGGGGCTCCTACAATGAGCAGTTCTTC,CASSLRGSYNEQFF
-,TRBJ2-3,-,TRBV7-3,TGTGCCAGCAGTCGAGTCGGGGATACGCAGTATTTT,CASSRVGDTQYF
-,TRBJ1-2,-,TRBV21-1,TGTGCCAGCAGGATAACAGGGGGCGATATGAGAGGCTACACCTTC,CASRITGGDMRGYTF
-,TRBJ2-7,TRBD1,TRBV5-4,TGTGCCAGCAGCTCCCGACAGGGCGCCTACGAGCAGTACTTC,CASSSRQGAYEQYF
-,TRBJ2-3,-,TRBV4-2,TGTGCCAGCAGCCAAGAATATGGGGCCTCAGATACGCAGTATTTT,CASSQEYGASDTQYF
-,TRBJ1-1,TRBD1,TRBV19,TGTGCCAGTAGACGACAGGGTGATAATATGGCTTTCTTT,CASRRQGDNMAFF
-,TRBJ1-1,-,TRBV6-1,TGTGCCAGCAGTGCCCTTAGGACGGGAGGAACTGAAGCTTTCTTT,CASSALRTGGTEAFF
once,TRBJ2-3,-,TRBV20-1,TGCAGTGGCGGTCCCACAGATACGCAGTATTTT,CSGGPTDTQYF
-,TRBJ2-1,-,TRBV5-1,TGCGCCAGCAGATGGACAGGAGGGAACGAGCAGTTCTTC,CASRWTGGNEQFF
-,TRBJ1-5,TRBD1,TRBV19,TGTGCCAGTAGTCCTCAGGACAGGGGATCTAGTCAGCCCCAGCATTTT,CASSPQDRGSSQPQHF
few,TRBJ2-7,TRBD1,TRBV7-8,TGTGCCAGCAGCTGGGACAGGGGCTCCTACGAGCAGTACTTC,CASSWDRGSYEQYF
-,TRBJ1-2,-,TRBV5-4,TGTGCCAGCAGCTTAGGGACACTTAACTATGGCTACACCTTC,CASSLGTLNYGYTF
once,TRBJ1-5,-,TRBV15,TGTGCCACCAGCAGAGCTTCGGGTGTTTATGAACCCCAGCATTTT,CATSRASGVYEPQHF
-,TRBJ1-1,-,TRBV29-1,TGCAGCGTACGACGGGGTGGGACTGAAGCTTTCTTT,CSVRRGGTEAFF
-,TRBJ2-4,TRBD2,TRBV5-1,TGCGCCAGCAGCTGGGGACTAGCGGGAGGGAAGAGTACCAAAAACATTCAGTACTTC,CASSWGLAGGKSTKNIQYF
-,TRBJ2-7,-,TRBV29-1,TGCAGCGTGCACAGGGAAACCTACGAGCAGTACTTC,CSVHRETYEQYF
few,TRBJ1-2,TRBD1,TRBV9,TGTGCCAGCAGCGTAGGAGGGGGCAACTTAGGCTACACCTTC,CASSVGGGNLGYTF
-,TRBJ2-3,-,TRBV15,TGTGCCACCAGCAGAGATGGAACGATATCCGCCGCAGATACGCAGTATTTT,CATSRDGTISAADTQYF
-,TRBJ2-5,TRBD1,TRBV6-1,TGTGCCAGCAGTGAGAACAGGGGTATTCCCGGGACCCAGTACTTC,CASSENRGIPGTQYF
-,TRBJ2-3,TRBD1,TRBV18,TGTGCCAGCTCGACAGGGTTGGCAGATACGCAGTATTTT,CASSTGLADTQYF